These T cell receptor beta chains were read from a single sample in a study of blood T cell repertoires in COVID-19. Assay used: immunoSEQ multiplex PCR; TCRdb lists only in-frame clones, some missing. Of about 60,000 clones in the sample, approximately 79% were seen once. The sample was peripheral blood. These receptor sequences come from a woman aged 70 to 79 with acute or convalescent COVID-19. CDR3s leave out the opening cysteine and the closing phenylalanine or tryptophan. Fields, in order: J gene, V gene, D gene, CDR3 protein. The D gene is left open where the match is weak.

J: TRBJ2-3; V: TRBV6-2/TRBV6-3; D: TRBD2; CDR3: ASSSGTSGGARDTQY
J: TRBJ1-2; V: TRBV6-5; D: TRBD1; CDR3: ASSLESTGNGYT
J: TRBJ2-5; V: TRBV7-2; D: .; CDR3: ASSHTGTEETQY
J: TRBJ1-2; V: TRBV7-8; D: TRBD1; CDR3: ASSLVGGQGARGYT
J: TRBJ2-5; V: TRBV2; D: TRBD1; CDR3: ASSSDRAETQY
J: TRBJ1-1; V: TRBV7-3; D: TRBD1; CDR3: ASSLGSGGFSYTEAF
J: TRBJ2-2; V: TRBV4-2; D: TRBD2; CDR3: ASTTDRTSGGSFPNTGELF
J: TRBJ1-1; V: TRBV21-1; D: .; CDR3: ASSKLEGNTEAF
J: TRBJ1-5; V: TRBV28; D: .; CDR3: ATRLSNQPQH
J: TRBJ2-2; V: TRBV7-8; D: TRBD2; CDR3: ASSSRAGGSGELF
J: TRBJ2-3; V: TRBV28; D: .; CDR3: ASSKRIAPTDTQY
J: TRBJ2-5; V: TRBV6-5; D: TRBD1; CDR3: ASGGQGILETQY
J: TRBJ2-2; V: TRBV18; D: .; CDR3: ASSPFGDTGELF
J: TRBJ1-2; V: TRBV28; D: TRBD1; CDR3: ASSYGQGLGYGYT
J: TRBJ1-2; V: TRBV6-5; D: .; CDR3: ASRGKTGERGYT
J: TRBJ1-5; V: TRBV6-6; D: .; CDR3: ASSPGRDQPQH
J: TRBJ1-1; V: TRBV5-4; D: .; CDR3: ASSSVGVSEAF
J: TRBJ1-4; V: TRBV25-1; D: .; CDR3: ASSETGTNEKLF
J: TRBJ1-3; V: TRBV7-6; D: TRBD1; CDR3: ASSSQIRDRVNTIY
J: TRBJ2-2; V: TRBV19; D: .; CDR3: ASSIPARTFSLF
J: TRBJ2-7; V: TRBV12-3/TRBV12-4; D: .; CDR3: ASSSGPEQY
J: TRBJ1-2; V: TRBV6-1; D: .; CDR3: ASSEDPRRGTDYGYT
J: TRBJ1-6; V: TRBV7-2; D: .; CDR3: ASSFEERRSPLH
J: TRBJ1-1; V: TRBV12-3/TRBV12-4; D: .; CDR3: ASSLYTEAF